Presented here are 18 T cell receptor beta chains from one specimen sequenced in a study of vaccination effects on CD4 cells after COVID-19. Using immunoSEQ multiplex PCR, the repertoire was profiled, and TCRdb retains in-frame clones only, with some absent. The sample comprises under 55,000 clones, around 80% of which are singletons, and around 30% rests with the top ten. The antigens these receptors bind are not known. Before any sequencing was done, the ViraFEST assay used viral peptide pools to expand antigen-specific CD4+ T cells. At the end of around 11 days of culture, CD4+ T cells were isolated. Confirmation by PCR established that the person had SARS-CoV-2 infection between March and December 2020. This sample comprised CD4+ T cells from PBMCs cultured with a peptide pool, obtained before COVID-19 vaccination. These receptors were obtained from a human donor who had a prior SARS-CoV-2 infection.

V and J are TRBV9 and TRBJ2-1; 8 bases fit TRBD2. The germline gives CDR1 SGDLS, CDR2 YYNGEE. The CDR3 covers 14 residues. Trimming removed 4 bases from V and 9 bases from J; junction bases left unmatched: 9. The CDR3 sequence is CASSFRPTSGEQFF. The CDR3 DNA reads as TGTGCCAGCAGCTTCCGCCCAACTAGCGGTGAGCAGTTCTTC.

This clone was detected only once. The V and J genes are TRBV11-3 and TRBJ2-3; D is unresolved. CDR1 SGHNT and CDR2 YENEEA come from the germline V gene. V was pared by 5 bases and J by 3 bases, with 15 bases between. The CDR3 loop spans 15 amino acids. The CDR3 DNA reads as TGTGCCAGCAGCCAAAACCGCGGTAGAACAGATACGCAGTATTTT. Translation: CASSQNRGRTDTQYF.

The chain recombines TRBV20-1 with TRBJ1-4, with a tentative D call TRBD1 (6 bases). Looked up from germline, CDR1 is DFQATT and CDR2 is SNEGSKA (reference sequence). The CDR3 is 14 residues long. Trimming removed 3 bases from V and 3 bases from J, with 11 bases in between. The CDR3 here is CSASRAGANEKLFF. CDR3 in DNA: TGCAGTGCTAGTAGGGCAGGGGCTAATGAAAAACTGTTTTTT.

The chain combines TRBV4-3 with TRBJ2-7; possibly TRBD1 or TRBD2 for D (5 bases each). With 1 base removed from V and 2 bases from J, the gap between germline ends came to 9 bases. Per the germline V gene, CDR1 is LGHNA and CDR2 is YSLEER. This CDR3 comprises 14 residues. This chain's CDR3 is CASSQAWGTYEQYF. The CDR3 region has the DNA TGCGCCAGCAGCCAAGCGTGGGGGACCTACGAGCAGTACTTC.

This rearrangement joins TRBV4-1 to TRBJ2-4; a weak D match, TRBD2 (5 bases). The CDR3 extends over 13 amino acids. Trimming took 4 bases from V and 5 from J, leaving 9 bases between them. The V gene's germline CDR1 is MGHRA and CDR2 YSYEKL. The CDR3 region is CASSLARENIQYF. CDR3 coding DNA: TGCGCCAGCAGCCTTGCGAGGGAAAACATTCAGTACTTC.

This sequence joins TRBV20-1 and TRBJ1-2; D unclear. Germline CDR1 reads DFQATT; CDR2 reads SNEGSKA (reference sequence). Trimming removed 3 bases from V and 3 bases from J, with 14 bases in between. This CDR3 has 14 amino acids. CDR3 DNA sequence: TGCAGTGCTAGTCCCCCCATCAGTTACTATGGCTACACCTTC. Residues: CSASPPISYYGYTF.

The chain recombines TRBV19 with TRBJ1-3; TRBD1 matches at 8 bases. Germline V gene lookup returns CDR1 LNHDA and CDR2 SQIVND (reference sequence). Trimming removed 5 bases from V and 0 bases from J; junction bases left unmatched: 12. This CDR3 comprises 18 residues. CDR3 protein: CASSPRRTGTYSGNTIYF. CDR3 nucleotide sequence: TGTGCCAGTAGTCCTCGGCGGACAGGGACTTACTCTGGAAACACCATATATTTT.

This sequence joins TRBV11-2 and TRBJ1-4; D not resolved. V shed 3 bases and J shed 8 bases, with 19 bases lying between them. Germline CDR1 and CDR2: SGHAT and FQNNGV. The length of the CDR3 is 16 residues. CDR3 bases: TGTGCCAGCAGCTTCTCGATCCAACCAGGAGGAGAAAAACTGTTTTTT. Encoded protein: CASSFSIQPGGEKLFF.

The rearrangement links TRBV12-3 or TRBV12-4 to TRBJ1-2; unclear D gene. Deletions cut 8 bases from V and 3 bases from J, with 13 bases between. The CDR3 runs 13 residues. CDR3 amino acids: CASVAGVYYGYTF. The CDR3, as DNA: TGTGCCAGCGTAGCAGGCGTTTACTATGGCTACACCTTC.

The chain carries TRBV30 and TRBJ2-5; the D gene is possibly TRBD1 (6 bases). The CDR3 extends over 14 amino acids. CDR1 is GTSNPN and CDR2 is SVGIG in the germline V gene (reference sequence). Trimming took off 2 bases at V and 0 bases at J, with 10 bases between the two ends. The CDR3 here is CAWSPGQYQETQYF. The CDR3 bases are TGTGCCTGGAGTCCAGGACAGTACCAAGAGACCCAGTACTTC.

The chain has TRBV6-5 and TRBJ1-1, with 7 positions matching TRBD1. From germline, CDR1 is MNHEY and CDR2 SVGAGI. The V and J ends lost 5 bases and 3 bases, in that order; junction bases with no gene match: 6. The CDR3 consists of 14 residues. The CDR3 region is CASSKQGRDTEAFF. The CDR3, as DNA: TGTGCCAGCAGTAAACAGGGGAGGGACACTGAAGCTTTCTTT.

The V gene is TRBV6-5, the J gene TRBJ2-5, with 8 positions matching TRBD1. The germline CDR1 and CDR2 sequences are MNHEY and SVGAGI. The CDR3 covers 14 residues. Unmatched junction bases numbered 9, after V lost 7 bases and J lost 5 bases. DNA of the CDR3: TGTGCCAGCAATGGACAGGGAGAAGGTGAGACCCAGTACTTC. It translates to CASNGQGEGETQYF.

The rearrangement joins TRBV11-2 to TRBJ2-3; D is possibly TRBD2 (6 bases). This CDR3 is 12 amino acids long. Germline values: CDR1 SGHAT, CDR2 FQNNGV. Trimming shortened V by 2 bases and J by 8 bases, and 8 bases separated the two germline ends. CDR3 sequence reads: CASSLHGGTQYF. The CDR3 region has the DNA TGTGCCAGCAGCTTACACGGGGGTACGCAGTATTTT.

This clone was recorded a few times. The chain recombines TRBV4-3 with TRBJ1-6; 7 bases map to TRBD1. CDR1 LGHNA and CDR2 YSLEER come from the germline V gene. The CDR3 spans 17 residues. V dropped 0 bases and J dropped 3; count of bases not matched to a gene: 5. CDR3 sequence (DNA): TGCGCCAGCAGCCAAGATGGTCAGGGGGACTATAATTCACCCCTCCACTTT. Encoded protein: CASSQDGQGDYNSPLHF.

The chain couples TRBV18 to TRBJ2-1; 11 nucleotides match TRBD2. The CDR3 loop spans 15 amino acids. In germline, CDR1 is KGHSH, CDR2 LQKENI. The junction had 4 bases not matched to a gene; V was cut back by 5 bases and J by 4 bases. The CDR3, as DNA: TGTGCCAGCTCAAAGGGACTAGCGGTTTACAATGAGCAGTTCTTC. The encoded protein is CASSKGLAVYNEQFF.

In DNA, the CDR3 is TGTGCCAGCAGTTTAGCTGGGGCCAACGTCCTGACTTTC. The encoded protein is CASSLAGANVLTF. The chain joins TRBV12-3 or TRBV12-4 to TRBJ2-6; D is undetermined. V dropped 0 bases and J dropped 3 bases, with 0 bases sitting between them. The CDR3 runs to 13 residues.

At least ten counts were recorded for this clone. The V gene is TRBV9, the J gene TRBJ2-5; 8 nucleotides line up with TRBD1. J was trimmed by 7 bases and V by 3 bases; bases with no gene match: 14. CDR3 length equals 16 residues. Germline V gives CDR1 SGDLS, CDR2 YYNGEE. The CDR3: CASSAGVKTGAGTQYF. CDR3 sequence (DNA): TGTGCCAGCAGCGCGGGGGTTAAGACAGGGGCGGGGACCCAGTACTTC.

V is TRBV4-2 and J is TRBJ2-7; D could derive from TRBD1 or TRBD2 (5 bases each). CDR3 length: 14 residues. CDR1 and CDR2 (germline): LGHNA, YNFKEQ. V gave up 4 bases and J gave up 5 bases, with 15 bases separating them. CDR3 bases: TGTGCCAGCAGCCGACTTACTAGGGGCGACGAGCAGTACTTC. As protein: CASSRLTRGDEQYF.